The 19 T cell receptor beta chains reported below all come from one sample, sequenced in a study of T cells in Graves' hyperthyroidism and ophthalmopathy. From RNA transcripts, TCR beta CDR3 regions were amplified. The study used the HTBI primer set for a first-round RT-PCR of the TCR CDR3. TCRdb reprocessed the multiplex PCR reads via MiXCR and lists one record per CDR3 protein. The sample has over 300,000 distinct CDR3 sequences, about 15% seen once; the top ten hold approximately 9.9%. The sequencing input was blood. All receptors derive from a woman aged 55-69 years with Graves' hyperthyroidism.

This chain connects TRBV12-3 or TRBV12-4 to TRBJ1-3; perhaps TRBD1 as D (5 bases). V was shortened by 7 bases and J by 0 bases, with 16 bases between the two germline ends. The CDR3 runs to 16 residues. Here the CDR3 DNA reads TGTGCCAGCATCCACAGGAGCGGGGGCTCTGGAAACACCATATATTTT. Encoded protein: CASIHRSGGSGNTIYF.

This clonotype was seen repeatedly, ten times or more. V and J are TRBV24-1 and TRBJ2-1; D is perhaps TRBD1 (6 bases). CDR3 length: 16 residues. Germline CDR1 is KGHDR and CDR2 is SFDVKD. The V and J ends lost 7 bases and 3 bases respectively, with 18 bases between them. The CDR3 here is CATSSLRDKSYNEQFF. DNA of the CDR3: TGTGCCACCAGCTCACTCCGGGACAAAAGCTACAATGAGCAGTTCTTC.

This clonotype was seen ten or more times. J is TRBJ2-2 and V is TRBV11-2; D ambiguous. Trimming pared 4 bases from V and 1 base from J, leaving 10 bases between. Germline assignment: CDR1 SGHAT and CDR2 FQNNGV. The CDR3 has 15 residues. CDR3 protein: CASSSQTRNTGELFF. CDR3 nucleotides: TGTGCCAGCAGCTCTCAGACGCGGAACACCGGGGAGCTGTTTTTT.

V usage is TRBV18 and J usage is TRBJ2-1, with TRBD2 identical over 8 bases. The V and J ends lost 3 bases and 5 bases, in that order; junction bases with no gene match: 3. The V gene's germline CDR1 is KGHSH and CDR2 LQKENI. The CDR3 loop spans 14 amino acids. CDR3 DNA sequence: TGTGCCAGCTCACCTGGGACTAGTAACAATGAGCAGTTCTTC. This translates into CASSPGTSNNEQFF.

This clonotype was observed many times. The chain uses TRBV20-1 and TRBJ2-3; no firm D call. Trimming pared 2 bases from V and 2 bases from J, leaving 14 bases between. The CDR3 runs 15 residues. Germline values: CDR1 DFQATT, CDR2 SNEGSKA (reference sequence). The CDR3 nucleotides read TGCAGTGCTAGAAGTCCCAACCCCCCCACAGATACGCAGTATTTT. It encodes CSARSPNPPTDTQYF.

This clonotype appeared many times. V and J are TRBV3-1 and TRBJ2-7; D is ambiguous. CDR1 and CDR2 (germline): LGHDT, YNNKEL (reference sequence). The V gene lost 0 bases and the J gene lost 3 bases, with 0 bases spanning the gap. This CDR3 comprises 11 residues. As DNA, the CDR3 is TGTGCCAGCAGCCAAGACTACGAGCAGTACTTC. It yields the protein CASSQDYEQYF.

This clonotype has a count of ten or more. The J gene is TRBJ2-2, the V gene TRBV5-6, with D possibly matching TRBD1 (6 bases). CDR1 and CDR2 (germline): SGHDT, YYEEEE. V gave up 3 bases and J gave up 5 bases, with 29 bases separating them. The length of the CDR3 is 20 residues. Here the CDR3 DNA reads TGTGCCAGCAGCTCGTCCACTACAGGGCACGCGCTAGGGGATACCGGGGAGCTGTTTTTT. Amino acids: CASSSSTTGHALGDTGELFF.

This chain uses TRBV12-3 or TRBV12-4 with TRBJ1-1; tentative D call: TRBD1 (6 bases). Trimming pared 6 bases from V and 2 bases from J, leaving 19 bases between. The CDR3 totals 16 residues. The CDR3 spells CASRGALSAPNTEAFF. DNA of the CDR3: TGTGCCAGCAGGGGGGCCCTCAGTGCTCCAAACACTGAAGCTTTCTTT.

There are many counts of this clonotype. The chain links TRBV3-1 to TRBJ1-5; D ambiguous. The V end lost 4 bases, the J end lost 2 bases, and 9 bases lay between the germline ends. Germline V gene sequence: CDR1 LGHDT, CDR2 YNNKEL (reference sequence). The CDR3 has 14 amino acids. The chain's CDR3 is CASSRGGGNQPQHF. In DNA, the CDR3 is TGTGCCAGCAGCCGCGGTGGGGGCAATCAGCCCCAGCATTTT.

The V and J genes are TRBV6-1 and TRBJ1-5; 7 positions agree with TRBD1. Germline-derived CDR1 and CDR2 are MNHNS and SASEGT. The CDR3 loop spans 16 amino acids. J was trimmed by 4 bases and V by 9 bases; bases with no gene match: 15. The DNA of the CDR3 is TGTGCCAGGAAAAAGACAGGGACGTCGCAAAATCAGCCCCAGCATTTT. Translating gives CARKKTGTSQNQPQHF.

The chain combines TRBV7-3 with TRBJ1-1; 7 nucleotides match TRBD1. Looked up from germline, CDR1 is SGHTA and CDR2 is FQGTGA. The V gene end was trimmed by 1 base and the J gene end by 11 bases; junction bases not matched to a gene: 7. This CDR3 has 13 amino acids. The CDR3 DNA reads as TGTGCCAGCAGCTTAAACCAGGGGGGAATGGCTTTCTTT. This encodes CASSLNQGGMAFF.

This clonotype was observed many times. The rearrangement links TRBV28 to TRBJ2-7; D might be TRBD1 (5 bases). Germline CDR1 is MDHEN and CDR2 is SYDVKM. This CDR3 comprises 14 residues. Trimming shortened V by 4 bases and J by 3 bases, and 13 bases separated the two germline ends. DNA of the CDR3: TGTGCCAGCAGTTACCATGACAGAAACTACGAGCAGTACTTC. Its translation is CASSYHDRNYEQYF.

There are many counts of this clonotype. The genes are TRBV3-1 and TRBJ1-1; the D is unclear. Germline lookup yields CDR1 LGHDT and CDR2 YNNKEL (reference sequence). V was pared by 4 bases and J by 0 bases, with 9 bases between. This CDR3 has 14 amino acids. The CDR3 reads CASSRNSMNTEAFF. The CDR3 nucleotides read TGTGCCAGCAGCCGTAACTCCATGAACACTGAAGCTTTCTTT.

Ten or more counts support this clonotype. This chain joins TRBV28 and TRBJ2-6, with TRBD1 identical over 9 bases. The CDR3 spans 16 residues. The V gene's germline CDR1 is MDHEN and CDR2 SYDVKM. V lost 4 bases and J lost 13; bases outside the gene matches: 14. DNA of the CDR3: TGTGCCAGCAGTTCTTGGGGACAGGGAGAAAAACCGGTCCTGACTTTC. Translating gives CASSSWGQGEKPVLTF.

This clonotype was counted many times. This rearrangement joins TRBV18 to TRBJ2-5; TRBD1 matches at 8 bases. The germline gives CDR1 KGHSH, CDR2 LQKENI. CDR3 size: 15 residues. J lost 1 base, V lost 4 bases, and 5 bases had no gene match. As DNA, the CDR3 is TGTGCCAGCTCACTGCAGGGGGCAGCCCAAGAGACCCAGTACTTC. Amino acids: CASSLQGAAQETQYF.

The chain joins TRBV6-5 to TRBJ1-2; D perhaps matches TRBD1 (5 bases). CDR1 MNHEY and CDR2 SVGAGI come from the germline V gene. The CDR3 loop spans 13 amino acids. V was clipped by 2 bases and J by 7 bases, with 11 bases between them. CDR3 loop: CASSYAGALGYTF. The CDR3 coding sequence is TGTGCCAGCAGTTACGCCGGGGCCCTTGGCTACACCTTC.

The CDR3 loop is CASSRDRGRNEQFF. In DNA form, the CDR3 reads TGTGCCAGTAGTAGGGACAGGGGGAGGAATGAGCAGTTCTTC. This sequence joins TRBV19 and TRBJ2-1; TRBD1 matches 11 bases. After removal of 4 bases from V and 7 bases from J, the junction contained 3 bases not matched to a gene. CDR3 length equals 14 residues. Germline CDR1 reads LNHDA; CDR2 reads SQIVND (reference sequence).

This clonotype has more than one count but fewer than ten. The CDR3 loop reads CASSPTGETQYF. Here the CDR3 DNA reads TGTGCCAGCAGCCCGACTGGAGAGACCCAGTACTTC. The gene calls are TRBV7-2 and TRBJ2-5; D unclear. The length of the CDR3 is 12 residues. V lost 5 bases, J lost 4 bases, and 8 bases lay in between. Germline V lookup: CDR1 SGHTA, CDR2 FQGNSA.

This clonotype was found many times. This chain uses TRBV3-1 with TRBJ2-5; D not certain. Trimming removed 2 bases from V and 5 bases from J, with 6 bases in between. The germline gives CDR1 LGHDT, CDR2 YNNKEL (reference sequence). The CDR3 is 12 amino acids. The CDR3 nucleotides read TGTGCCAGCAGCCAACAAACGGAGACCCAGTACTTC. This gives the protein CASSQQTETQYF.